This note documents a single TCR beta chain sequence. CDR3 length equals 15 residues. The V and J ends lost 2 bases and 6 bases respectively, with 16 bases between them. Germline V gene lookup returns CDR1 SEHNR and CDR2 FQNEAQ (reference sequence). This sample was included in a study of blood T cell repertoires in COVID-19. Study details: Sites across the United States, Italy and Spain contributed samples from acute and convalescent COVID-19. PBMCs, B-cell-depleted T cells, or T cells were the source of the cDNA or gDNA that made up the material.

The table came from immunoSEQ multiplex PCR; TCRdb's copy has only in-frame clones and leaves some out. This table holds fewer than 350,000 clones, approximately 89% found once. Specimen: peripheral blood. The receptor comes from a woman aged 60-70 years with COVID-19, enrolled during active disease. This sequence joins TRBV7-9 and TRBJ1-2; D is unclear. DNA of the CDR3: TGTGCCAGCAGCTTATGGGCAGATACCTCCGATGGCTACACCTTC. Protein sequence: CASSLWADTSDGYTF.